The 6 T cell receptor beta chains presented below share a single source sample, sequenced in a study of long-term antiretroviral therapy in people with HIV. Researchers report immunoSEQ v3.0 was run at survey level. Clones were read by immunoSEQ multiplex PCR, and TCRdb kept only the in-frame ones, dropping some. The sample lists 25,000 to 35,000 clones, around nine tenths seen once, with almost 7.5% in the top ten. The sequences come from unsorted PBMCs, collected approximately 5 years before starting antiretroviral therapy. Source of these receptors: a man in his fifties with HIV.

The CDR3 DNA reads TGTGCCAGCAGCTTATTAGGTTACAATGAGCAGTTCTTC. Translating gives CASSLLGYNEQFF. This chain connects TRBV7-3 to TRBJ2-1; D is ambiguous. The germline V and J ends were trimmed by 2 bases and 4 bases, with 6 bases remaining between them. The CDR3 extends over 13 amino acids. Germline V gives CDR1 SGHTA, CDR2 FQGTGA.

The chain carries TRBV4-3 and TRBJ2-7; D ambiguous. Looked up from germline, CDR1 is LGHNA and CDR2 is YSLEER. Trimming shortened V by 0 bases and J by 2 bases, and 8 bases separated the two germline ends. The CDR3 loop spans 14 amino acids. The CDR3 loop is CASSQDSRPYEQYF. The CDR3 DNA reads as TGCGCCAGCAGCCAAGATTCCAGACCCTACGAGCAGTACTTC.

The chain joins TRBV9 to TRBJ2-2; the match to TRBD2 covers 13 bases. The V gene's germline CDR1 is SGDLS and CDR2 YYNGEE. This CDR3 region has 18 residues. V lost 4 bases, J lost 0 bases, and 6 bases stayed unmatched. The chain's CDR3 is CASSPTSGRAPNTGELFF. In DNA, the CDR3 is TGTGCCAGCAGCCCTACTAGCGGGAGGGCCCCGAACACCGGGGAGCTGTTTTTT.

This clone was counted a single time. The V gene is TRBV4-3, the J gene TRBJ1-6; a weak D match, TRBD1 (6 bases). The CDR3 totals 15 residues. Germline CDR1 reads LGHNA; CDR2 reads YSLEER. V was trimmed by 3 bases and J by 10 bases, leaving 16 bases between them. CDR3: CASSQDSLGGSPLHF. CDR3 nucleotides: TGCGCCAGCAGCCAGGATTCCCTTGGGGGCTCACCCCTCCACTTT.

The CDR3 sequence is CASSYLAAQETQYF. For the CDR3, the DNA is TGTGCCAGCAGTTACTTGGCAGCTCAAGAGACCCAGTACTTC. This sequence joins TRBV6-5 and TRBJ2-5; D call uncertain. Germline V gives CDR1 MNHEY, CDR2 SVGAGI. V was clipped by 1 base and J by 2 bases, with 8 bases between them. The CDR3 length is 14 residues.

The chain's CDR3 is CASSLLAGETGELFF. The DNA of the CDR3 is TGCGCCAGCAGCTTACTAGCGGGAGAAACCGGGGAGCTGTTTTTT. The chain uses TRBV5-1 and TRBJ2-2; 11 nucleotides align to TRBD2. This CDR3 contains 15 residues. V shed 2 bases, J shed 5 bases, and the junction held 2 bases outside the gene matches. Germline CDR1 is SGHRS and CDR2 is YFSETQ.